This entry lists 7 T cell receptor beta chains sequenced from one sample in a study of blood T cell repertoires in COVID-19. TCRdb's table, derived via immunoSEQ multiplex PCR, lists solely in-frame clones and lacks some. The sample has 340,000 or so clones, more than 70% seen once; the top ten hold about 2.7%. Source material: peripheral blood. The receptors come from a man aged 30-40 years with active or convalescent COVID-19.

The rearrangement uses TRBV10-3 and TRBJ1-6, with 8 bases matching TRBD1. J gave up 10 bases and V 6 bases, and 2 bases lay outside the gene matches. Per the germline V gene, CDR1 is ENHRY and CDR2 is SYGVKD. The CDR3 consists of 12 residues. The CDR3 is CAIRTGESPLHF. In DNA, the CDR3 is TGTGCCATCAGGACAGGGGAGTCACCCCTCCACTTT.

V is TRBV5-6 and J is TRBJ2-5; the D gene is possibly TRBD1 (6 bases). The V end lost 4 bases, the J end lost 0 bases, and 19 bases lay between the germline ends. The CDR3 spans 17 residues. CDR1 is SGHDT, CDR2 YYEEEE, per germline. The CDR3 is CASSPSRGLGDQETQYF. The CDR3 coding sequence is TGTGCCAGCAGCCCCTCCAGGGGCCTGGGGGACCAAGAGACCCAGTACTTC.

V usage is TRBV7-9 and J usage is TRBJ1-1; TRBD1 might be the D (5 bases). The CDR3 totals 15 residues. CDR1 and CDR2 (germline): SEHNR, FQNEAQ (reference sequence). Trimming shortened V by 5 bases and J by 5 bases, and 18 bases separated the two germline ends. CDR3 nucleotides: TGTGCCAGCAGCGCCAACTCCAGGGCGAGGACTGAAGCTTTCTTT. Residues: CASSANSRARTEAFF.

The chain couples TRBV11-2 to TRBJ2-1, with TRBD2 as a possible D gene (5 bases). The CDR3 length is 14 residues. Per germline, CDR1 SGHAT and CDR2 FQNNGV. V lost 5 bases, J lost 4 bases, and 12 bases lay in between. The CDR3: CASSPQRPYNEQFF. The CDR3 DNA is TGTGCCAGCAGCCCCCAGCGGCCTTACAATGAGCAGTTCTTC.

The chain recombines TRBV11-1 with TRBJ2-3; maybe TRBD2 (6 bases). CDR1 and CDR2 from the germline V gene are SGHAT and FQDESV (reference sequence). Trimming cost V 5 bases and J 0 bases, with 9 bases left between them. The CDR3 is 14 amino acids. The CDR3 DNA sequence: TGTGCCAGCAGCCCGGGGGATAGCACAGATACGCAGTATTTT. This encodes CASSPGDSTDTQYF.

The rearrangement links TRBV11-3 to TRBJ2-7, with unresolved D. Per germline, CDR1 SGHNT and CDR2 YENEEA. V was pared by 0 bases and J by 0 bases, with 6 bases between. There are 14 residues in the CDR3. CDR3 sequence: CASSLDPSSYEQYF. In DNA, the CDR3 is TGTGCCAGCAGCTTAGATCCTAGCTCCTACGAGCAGTACTTC.

V usage is TRBV11-3 and J usage is TRBJ2-1; 11 bases map to TRBD2. Trimming at V came to 5 bases and at J to 0 bases, leaving 3 bases not matched to a gene. The CDR3 loop spans 16 amino acids. The germline gives CDR1 SGHNT, CDR2 YENEEA. CDR3 region: CASSVGTSGSYNEQFF. In DNA form, the CDR3 reads TGTGCCAGCAGCGTCGGGACTAGCGGCTCCTACAATGAGCAGTTCTTC.